These T cell receptor beta chains were read from a single sample in a study of blood T cell repertoires in COVID-19. Some clones are missing from TCRdb's copy, which holds only in-frame ones; the method was immunoSEQ multiplex PCR. The sample has fewer than 200,000 clones, about 88% seen once. The sequenced material came from peripheral blood. These receptors were collected from a man aged 55 to 70 with acute or convalescent COVID-19. Both conserved end residues are part of each CDR3. The D gene is left open where the match is weak. Rows give clone size only sometimes, using once, few, many, or a class for an expanded clone.

v_gene: TRBV19
d_gene: TRBD1
abundance: NA
j_gene: TRBJ2-2
CDR3aa: CASSWTGETGELFF
CDR3nt: TGTGCCAGTAGTTGGACAGGGGAAACCGGGGAGCTGTTTTTT

v_gene: TRBV5-5
d_gene: TRBD1
abundance: NA
j_gene: TRBJ1-4
CDR3aa: CASSRAGQGEKLFF
CDR3nt: TGTGCCAGCAGCCGGGCGGGACAGGGCGAAAAACTGTTTTTT

v_gene: TRBV10-1
d_gene: TRBD1
abundance: NA
j_gene: TRBJ1-1
CDR3aa: CASSTGAAGTEAFF
CDR3nt: TGCGCCAGCAGTACAGGGGCGGCTGGCACTGAAGCTTTCTTT

v_gene: TRBV18
d_gene: NA
abundance: NA
j_gene: TRBJ2-2
CDR3aa: CASSPVTGAANTGELFF
CDR3nt: TGTGCCAGCTCACCAGTCACAGGTGCAGCGAACACCGGGGAGCTGTTTTTT

v_gene: TRBV6-5
d_gene: TRBD1
abundance: NA
j_gene: TRBJ1-3
CDR3aa: CASSQTGGNTIYF
CDR3nt: TGTGCCAGCAGCCAGACAGGGGGAAACACCATATATTTT

v_gene: TRBV11-2
d_gene: NA
abundance: NA
j_gene: TRBJ1-2
CDR3aa: CASSPDSSYGYTF
CDR3nt: TGTGCCAGCAGCCCTGACAGTAGCTATGGCTACACCTTC

v_gene: TRBV24-1
d_gene: TRBD2
abundance: NA
j_gene: TRBJ2-1
CDR3aa: CATSDPGRGSYNEQFF
CDR3nt: TGTGCCACCAGTGATCCGGGGAGGGGCTCCTACAATGAGCAGTTCTTC

v_gene: TRBV3-1/TRBV3-2
d_gene: TRBD1
abundance: NA
j_gene: TRBJ1-2
CDR3aa: CASSQQGVWGYTF
CDR3nt: TGTGCCAGCAGCCAACAGGGGGTATGGGGCTACACCTTC

v_gene: TRBV27
d_gene: NA
abundance: NA
j_gene: TRBJ2-3
CDR3aa: CASGRKGTDTQYF
CDR3nt: TGTGCCAGCGGGCGGAAGGGGACAGATACGCAGTATTTT

v_gene: TRBV2
d_gene: NA
abundance: NA
j_gene: TRBJ1-4
CDR3aa: CASRGEVSTNEKLFF
CDR3nt: TGTGCCAGCAGGGGGGAGGTGTCGACTAATGAAAAACTGTTTTTT

v_gene: TRBV18
d_gene: TRBD1
abundance: NA
j_gene: TRBJ1-2
CDR3aa: CASSPETGGGYTF
CDR3nt: TGTGCCAGCTCACCCGAGACAGGGGGAGGCTACACCTTC

v_gene: TRBV6-6
d_gene: TRBD2
abundance: NA
j_gene: TRBJ2-7
CDR3aa: CASSSQLAGTYEQYF
CDR3nt: TGTGCCAGCAGCTCACAACTAGCGGGAACCTACGAGCAGTACTTC

v_gene: TRBV4-2
d_gene: NA
abundance: NA
j_gene: TRBJ1-1
CDR3aa: CASSEGNTEAFF
CDR3nt: TGTGCCAGCAGCGAGGGGAACACTGAAGCTTTCTTT

v_gene: TRBV19
d_gene: NA
abundance: NA
j_gene: TRBJ1-1
CDR3aa: CASSIRGINTEAFF
CDR3nt: TGTGCCAGTAGTATACGGGGAATTAACACTGAAGCTTTCTTT

v_gene: TRBV5-1
d_gene: NA
abundance: NA
j_gene: TRBJ1-1
CDR3aa: CAQRGGPVNTEAFF
CDR3nt: TGCGCCCAGCGGGGGGGCCCAGTGAACACTGAAGCTTTCTTT

v_gene: TRBV24-1
d_gene: TRBD1
abundance: NA
j_gene: TRBJ2-2
CDR3aa: CATSDPGTGDGELFF
CDR3nt: TGTGCCACCAGTGACCCCGGGACAGGTGACGGGGAGCTGTTTTTT

v_gene: TRBV5-1
d_gene: TRBD1
abundance: NA
j_gene: TRBJ1-5
CDR3aa: CASSFGSGGQPQHF
CDR3nt: TGCGCCAGCAGCTTCGGTTCAGGGGGGCAGCCCCAGCATTTT

v_gene: TRBV6-2/TRBV6-3
d_gene: NA
abundance: NA
j_gene: TRBJ1-1
CDR3aa: CASSAGVILTEAFF
CDR3nt: TGTGCCAGCAGTGCAGGGGTTATCCTCACTGAAGCTTTCTTT

v_gene: TRBV5-4
d_gene: TRBD1
abundance: once
j_gene: TRBJ2-2
CDR3aa: CASSSRQGGTGELFF
CDR3nt: TGTGCCAGCAGCAGTAGACAGGGGGGTACCGGGGAGCTGTTTTTT

v_gene: TRBV5-1
d_gene: TRBD1
abundance: NA
j_gene: TRBJ1-1
CDR3aa: CASSLQGAGTEAFF
CDR3nt: TGCGCCAGCAGCTTACAGGGGGCGGGCACTGAAGCTTTCTTT

v_gene: TRBV27
d_gene: NA
abundance: NA
j_gene: TRBJ1-2
CDR3aa: CASSPLTGIYGYTF
CDR3nt: TGTGCCAGCAGTCCATTAACAGGGATCTATGGCTACACCTTC

v_gene: TRBV7-2
d_gene: NA
abundance: NA
j_gene: TRBJ1-2
CDR3aa: CASSPTDYGYTF
CDR3nt: TGTGCCAGCAGCCCAACAGACTATGGCTACACCTTC

v_gene: TRBV5-1
d_gene: TRBD1
abundance: few
j_gene: TRBJ1-5
CDR3aa: CASSLGDGQGGQPQHF
CDR3nt: TGCGCCAGCAGCTTGGGCGATGGACAGGGCGGTCAGCCCCAGCATTTT

v_gene: TRBV27
d_gene: TRBD2
abundance: NA
j_gene: TRBJ2-7
CDR3aa: CASSPLGGSGGRYEQYF
CDR3nt: TGTGCCAGCAGTCCGCTGGGGGGTAGCGGGGGACGCTACGAGCAGTACTTC

v_gene: TRBV2
d_gene: TRBD2
abundance: few
j_gene: TRBJ2-1
CDR3aa: CASSALAGGGDEQFF
CDR3nt: TGTGCCAGCAGTGCCCTAGCGGGGGGGGGAGATGAGCAGTTCTTC

v_gene: TRBV7-3
d_gene: NA
abundance: NA
j_gene: TRBJ1-6
CDR3aa: CASSYGRGSPLHF
CDR3nt: TGTGCCAGCAGCTACGGAAGGGGCTCACCCCTCCACTTT

v_gene: TRBV27
d_gene: NA
abundance: NA
j_gene: TRBJ1-5
CDR3aa: CASAGVLNQPQHF
CDR3nt: TGTGCCAGCGCAGGGGTCCTCAATCAGCCCCAGCATTTT

v_gene: TRBV30
d_gene: TRBD1
abundance: once
j_gene: TRBJ1-5
CDR3aa: CAWKKGQGVREPQHF
CDR3nt: TGTGCCTGGAAAAAGGGACAGGGGGTCCGTGAGCCCCAGCATTTT

v_gene: TRBV24-1
d_gene: TRBD1
abundance: NA
j_gene: TRBJ2-5
CDR3aa: CATSDSGQGIGTQYF
CDR3nt: TGTGCCACCAGTGATTCAGGACAGGGGATCGGGACCCAGTACTTC

v_gene: TRBV30
d_gene: TRBD2
abundance: once
j_gene: TRBJ2-7
CDR3aa: CAWSAGTSGHEQYF
CDR3nt: TGTGCCTGGAGTGCTGGAACTAGCGGGCACGAGCAGTACTTC

v_gene: TRBV29-1
d_gene: NA
abundance: NA
j_gene: TRBJ2-4
CDR3aa: CSVEVGFRAKNIQYF
CDR3nt: TGCAGCGTTGAAGTCGGGTTTAGGGCCAAAAACATTCAGTACTTC

v_gene: TRBV6-1
d_gene: NA
abundance: NA
j_gene: TRBJ1-5
CDR3aa: CASSDTAGTTGPQHF
CDR3nt: TGTGCCAGCAGTGATACGGCAGGGACAACCGGGCCCCAGCATTTT

v_gene: TRBV5-1
d_gene: TRBD1
abundance: NA
j_gene: TRBJ2-1
CDR3aa: CASSLGGTGSYNEQFF
CDR3nt: TGCGCCAGCAGCTTGGGAGGGACAGGGTCCTACAATGAGCAGTTCTTC

v_gene: TRBV6-5
d_gene: TRBD2
abundance: NA
j_gene: TRBJ2-1
CDR3aa: CASSYSGLAGSGEQFF
CDR3nt: TGTGCCAGCAGTTACTCGGGACTAGCGGGAAGCGGTGAGCAGTTCTTC

v_gene: TRBV10-3
d_gene: TRBD1
abundance: NA
j_gene: TRBJ1-2
CDR3aa: CAISRGQGNYGYTF
CDR3nt: TGTGCCATCAGCAGGGGACAGGGTAACTATGGCTACACCTTC

v_gene: TRBV9
d_gene: NA
abundance: NA
j_gene: TRBJ2-3
CDR3aa: CASSVKTGDTQYF
CDR3nt: TGTGCCAGCAGCGTTAAAACCGGGGATACGCAGTATTTT

v_gene: TRBV4-2
d_gene: NA
abundance: NA
j_gene: TRBJ2-3
CDR3aa: CASSQELAIGDTQYF
CDR3nt: TGTGCCAGCAGCCAAGAACTAGCCATCGGAGATACGCAGTATTTT

v_gene: TRBV27
d_gene: NA
abundance: NA
j_gene: TRBJ1-6
CDR3aa: CASSWGDNSPLHF
CDR3nt: TGTGCCAGCAGTTGGGGGGATAATTCACCCCTCCACTTT

v_gene: TRBV10-3
d_gene: NA
abundance: NA
j_gene: TRBJ1-1
CDR3aa: CATTPGGLTNTEAFF
CDR3nt: TGTGCCACCACCCCCGGGGGACTTACGAACACTGAAGCTTTCTTT

v_gene: TRBV7-9
d_gene: TRBD1
abundance: NA
j_gene: TRBJ1-1
CDR3aa: CASSSRDSRLGAFF
CDR3nt: TGTGCCAGCAGCTCTAGGGACAGCAGACTTGGGGCTTTCTTT

v_gene: TRBV5-1
d_gene: NA
abundance: NA
j_gene: TRBJ1-1
CDR3aa: CASNRGDLDTEAFF
CDR3nt: TGCGCCAGCAACCGCGGGGATCTGGACACTGAAGCTTTCTTT

v_gene: TRBV11-2
d_gene: TRBD1
abundance: once
j_gene: TRBJ1-5
CDR3aa: CASSLGTGGVQPQHF
CDR3nt: TGTGCCAGCAGCTTAGGGACAGGGGGGGTTCAGCCCCAGCATTTT

v_gene: TRBV2
d_gene: TRBD1
abundance: NA
j_gene: TRBJ1-4
CDR3aa: CASSLLTGTGGGKLFF
CDR3nt: TGTGCCAGCAGTCTCCTAACCGGGACAGGGGGGGGAAAACTGTTTTTT

v_gene: TRBV5-6
d_gene: TRBD1
abundance: NA
j_gene: TRBJ2-3
CDR3aa: CASSLATDRGADTQYF
CDR3nt: TGTGCCAGCAGCTTGGCCACGGACAGGGGAGCAGATACGCAGTATTTT

v_gene: TRBV5-1
d_gene: TRBD1
abundance: NA
j_gene: TRBJ1-1
CDR3aa: CASSLGFGQGASEAFF
CDR3nt: TGCGCCAGCAGCTTGGGATTCGGACAGGGGGCGAGTGAAGCTTTCTTT

v_gene: TRBV6-6
d_gene: TRBD1
abundance: NA
j_gene: TRBJ2-5
CDR3aa: CASSYGGRGTETQYF
CDR3nt: TGTGCCAGCAGTTACGGTGGCAGGGGGACGGAGACCCAGTACTTC

v_gene: TRBV9
d_gene: NA
abundance: once
j_gene: TRBJ2-7
CDR3aa: CASSVGGDGTYEQYF
CDR3nt: TGTGCCAGCAGCGTAGGGGGGGATGGAACCTACGAGCAGTACTTC

v_gene: TRBV5-1
d_gene: NA
abundance: NA
j_gene: TRBJ1-4
CDR3aa: CASRGGAQNEKLFF
CDR3nt: TGCGCCAGCCGGGGGGGGGCGCAGAATGAAAAACTGTTTTTT

v_gene: TRBV20-1
d_gene: NA
abundance: NA
j_gene: TRBJ1-2
CDR3aa: CSAKPDYGYTF
CDR3nt: TGCAGTGCTAAACCAGACTATGGCTACACCTTC

v_gene: TRBV27
d_gene: NA
abundance: NA
j_gene: TRBJ1-6
CDR3aa: CASSYTGHSPLHF
CDR3nt: TGTGCCAGCAGTTATACAGGCCATTCACCCCTCCACTTT

v_gene: TRBV11-2
d_gene: TRBD2
abundance: NA
j_gene: TRBJ2-3
CDR3aa: CASSLGLAGGSTDTQYF
CDR3nt: TGTGCCAGCAGCTTAGGGCTAGCGGGGGGATCCACAGATACGCAGTATTTT

v_gene: TRBV9
d_gene: TRBD1
abundance: NA
j_gene: TRBJ1-2
CDR3aa: CASRRGLQANYGYTF
CDR3nt: TGTGCCAGCAGGAGGGGGCTTCAAGCTAACTATGGCTACACCTTC

v_gene: TRBV3-1/TRBV3-2
d_gene: TRBD1
abundance: NA
j_gene: TRBJ1-2
CDR3aa: CASSPTPGQPVNYGYTF
CDR3nt: TGTGCCAGCAGCCCGACTCCGGGACAGCCAGTCAACTATGGCTACACCTTC

v_gene: TRBV9
d_gene: TRBD1
abundance: once
j_gene: TRBJ1-6
CDR3aa: CASSAGTGLYNSPLHF
CDR3nt: TGTGCCAGCAGCGCTGGGACAGGGCTTTATAATTCACCCCTCCACTTT

v_gene: TRBV5-4
d_gene: TRBD1
abundance: once
j_gene: TRBJ1-2
CDR3aa: CASRPTGGGESTF
CDR3nt: TGTGCCAGCAGGCCGACAGGGGGCGGAGAAAGCACCTTC